The clone carrying this TCR beta chain occurred a few times. The record originates from a study of cytomegalovirus exposure and HLA in healthy donors. The CDR3 is 15 residues long. J was trimmed by 1 base and V by 2 bases; bases with no gene match: 5. The germline CDR1 and CDR2 sequences are SGHNT and YENEEA. Amplification used 60 Vbeta primers and 13 Jbeta primers. Data came from immunoSEQ multiplex PCR; TCRdb stores just in-frame clones and leaves some out. Of 130,000 to 150,000 clones detected, 60% to 80% appear once; the ten largest clones hold about 0.66%. The sample was PBMCs. The gene calls are TRBV11-3 and TRBJ2-7; 7 nucleotides line up with TRBD1. The source is a male donor in good health and CMV-seronegative. The CDR3 DNA reads TGTGCCAGCAGCTTAAGAACAGGGGTTTCCTACGAGCAGTACTTC. Encoded protein: CASSLRTGVSYEQYF.